The 13 T cell receptor beta chains below come from one sample, sequenced in a study of T cells in Graves' hyperthyroidism and ophthalmopathy. RNA transcripts gave rise to amplified TCR beta CDR3 regions. When the TCR CDR3 underwent first-round RT-PCR, the HTBI primer set was used. A single record per CDR3 protein comes from TCRdb applying MiXCR to the multiplex PCR reads. The table lists about 480,000 distinct CDR3 sequences, roughly 22% of them singletons, with 45% to 50% in the top ten. The sample taken for sequencing was blood. The receptor set was obtained from a woman in her seventies with Graves' ophthalmopathy.

The gene calls are TRBV5-1 and TRBJ2-1; D gene uncertain. The CDR3 totals 15 residues. V was pared by 0 bases and J by 12 bases, with 19 bases between. Germline CDR1 SGHRS, CDR2 YFSETQ. The CDR3 bases are TGCGCCAGCAGCTTGGGATCCGGAGTAGGTGGTGTGCAGTTCTTC. The encoded protein is CASSLGSGVGGVQFF.

This chain joins TRBV9 and TRBJ2-3; maybe TRBD1 (6 bases). The germline V gene encodes CDR1 SGDLS and CDR2 YYNGEE. Trimming removed 0 bases from V and 4 bases from J, with 6 bases in between. The CDR3 length is 13 residues. CDR3 sequence (DNA): TGTGCCAGCAGCGTAGCAGGGGCAGATACGCAGTATTTT. Translation gives CASSVAGADTQYF.

This clonotype was counted ten times or more. The V gene is TRBV7-8, the J gene TRBJ2-7, with D tentatively TRBD1 (5 bases). CDR1 and CDR2 (germline): SGHVS, FQNEAQ. This CDR3 comprises 15 residues. V was clipped by 4 bases and J by 2 bases, with 15 bases between them. CDR3 DNA sequence: TGTGCCAGCAGCTCCCAAGGGGTAGAGACCTACGAGCAGTACTTC. It yields the protein CASSSQGVETYEQYF.

The V call is TRBV6-1, the J call TRBJ2-7, with 8 bases identical to TRBD1. V shed 5 bases, J shed 0 bases, and the junction held 12 bases outside the gene matches. The CDR3 has 17 amino acids. Per the germline V gene, CDR1 is MNHNS and CDR2 is SASEGT. CDR3 residues: CASSRWVGQGNSYEQYF. Written as DNA, the CDR3 is TGTGCCAGCAGTCGATGGGTCGGACAGGGCAACTCCTACGAGCAGTACTTC.

This clonotype turned up a few times. A junction boundary mismatches the germline segment, possibly from a read error. This chain links TRBV2 with TRBJ1-1; 9 bases agree with TRBD1. CDR1 is SNHLY, CDR2 FYNNEI, per germline. The CDR3 is 13 residues long. The DNA for the CDR3 is TGTGCCAGCGGGACAGGGTTCAACACTGAAACTTTCTTT. It yields the protein CASGTGFNTETFF.

The CDR3 region is CASSIGGTADFGYTF. DNA for the CDR3: TGTGCCAGTAGTATAGGAGGGACAGCGGATTTTGGCTACACCTTC. The chain has TRBV19 and TRBJ1-2, with 7 bases that match TRBD1. The CDR3 totals 15 residues. Germline CDR1 LNHDA, CDR2 SQIVND (reference sequence). V lost 1 base, J lost 7 bases, and 9 bases stayed unmatched.

This chain links TRBV10-3 with TRBJ2-7; D not certain. The CDR3 runs 14 residues. Trimming removed 0 bases at V and 4 bases at J, with 10 bases between. Germline V gives CDR1 ENHRY, CDR2 SYGVKD. DNA of the CDR3: TGTGCCATCAGTGAGTCGAACAGTCAATACGAGCAGTACTTC. Translation: CAISESNSQYEQYF.

In this sample, this clonotype turned up a few times. The chain employs TRBV3-1 and TRBJ2-1, with 8 bases identical to TRBD1. CDR3 length: 15 amino acids. The trim removed 3 bases at V and 5 bases at J, leaving 6 bases unmatched. Germline assignment: CDR1 LGHDT and CDR2 YNNKEL (reference sequence). The CDR3 protein is CASSQHGTGDNEQFF. In DNA, the CDR3 is TGTGCCAGCAGCCAGCACGGGACAGGAGACAATGAGCAGTTCTTC.

The V and J genes are TRBV30 and TRBJ2-7; TRBD2 matches 12 bases. Trimming removed 1 base from V and 1 base from J; junction bases left unmatched: 2. Germline loops: CDR1 GTSNPN, CDR2 SVGIG (reference sequence). The CDR3 contains 15 residues. The CDR3 protein is CAWSAGLAGSYEQYF. CDR3 DNA: TGTGCCTGGAGTGCTGGACTAGCGGGATCCTACGAGCAGTACTTC. The complete variable domain, with remaining parts taken from reference TRBV30 and TRBJ2-7, reads SQTIHQWPATLVQPVGSPLSLECTVEGTSNPNLYWYRQAAGRGLQLLFYSVGIGQISSEVPQNLSASRPQDRQFILSSKKLLLSDSGFYLCAWSAGLAGSYEQYFGPGTRLTVT.

This clonotype was seen ten or more times. V is TRBV2 and J is TRBJ1-2, with D tentatively TRBD1 (6 bases). V was cut by 5 bases and J by 4 bases, with 11 bases left in between. The CDR3 has 13 residues. CDR1 and CDR2 (germline): SNHLY, FYNNEI. The chain's CDR3 is CASSLGQPYGYTF. DNA for the CDR3: TGTGCCAGCAGTTTAGGACAGCCCTATGGCTACACCTTC.

A few counts support this clonotype. The chain recombines TRBV7-3 with TRBJ2-3, with D possibly TRBD1 on 6 matching bases. This CDR3 is 15 amino acids long. Per the germline V gene, CDR1 is SGHTA and CDR2 is FQGTGA. Trimming removed 3 bases from V and 3 bases from J, with 13 bases in between. The CDR3 here is CASSLLGARTDTQYF. Written as DNA, the CDR3 is TGTGCCAGCAGCTTGTTGGGGGCGCGGACAGATACGCAGTATTTT.

This clonotype showed up just a few times. The chain carries TRBV28 and TRBJ1-1, with D unclear. In germline, CDR1 is MDHEN, CDR2 SYDVKM. V dropped 7 bases and J dropped 5 bases, with 17 bases sitting between them. This CDR3 spans 14 amino acids. CDR3 in DNA: TGTGCCAGCATCTCTCGGGAGGAGTTGACTGAAGCTTTCTTT. Protein product: CASISREELTEAFF.

This clonotype appeared many times. The chain has TRBV6-1 and TRBJ2-1; D gene unclear. The CDR3 extends over 16 amino acids. V was trimmed by 0 bases and J by 2 bases, leaving 11 bases between them. Per the germline V gene, CDR1 is MNHNS and CDR2 is SASEGT. CDR3 protein: CASSEALTPPYNEQFF. CDR3 sequence (DNA): TGTGCCAGCAGTGAAGCGCTAACTCCTCCCTACAATGAGCAGTTCTTC.